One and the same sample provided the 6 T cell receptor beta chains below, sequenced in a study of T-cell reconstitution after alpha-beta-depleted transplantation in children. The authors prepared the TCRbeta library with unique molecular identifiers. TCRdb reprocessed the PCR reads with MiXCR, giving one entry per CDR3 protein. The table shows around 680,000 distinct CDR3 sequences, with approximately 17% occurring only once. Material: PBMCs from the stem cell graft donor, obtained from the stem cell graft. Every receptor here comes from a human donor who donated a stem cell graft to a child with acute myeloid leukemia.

DNA for the CDR3: TGTGCCAGCTCACCCCGGGAGGGGGCGAACATTCAGTACTTC. It specifies CASSPREGANIQYF. This chain uses TRBV18 with TRBJ2-4, with TRBD2 as a possible D gene (8 bases). With 3 bases removed from V and 7 bases from J, the gap between germline ends came to 13 bases. Germline V gene data show CDR1 as KGHSH and CDR2 as LQKENI. The CDR3 has 14 amino acids.

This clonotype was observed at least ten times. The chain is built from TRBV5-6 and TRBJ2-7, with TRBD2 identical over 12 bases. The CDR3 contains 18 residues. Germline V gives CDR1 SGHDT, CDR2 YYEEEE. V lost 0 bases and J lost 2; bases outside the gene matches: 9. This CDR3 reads CASSLALLTSGGTYEQYV. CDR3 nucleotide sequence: TGTGCCAGCAGCTTGGCCCTCTTGACTAGCGGGGGTACCTACGAGCAGTACGTC.

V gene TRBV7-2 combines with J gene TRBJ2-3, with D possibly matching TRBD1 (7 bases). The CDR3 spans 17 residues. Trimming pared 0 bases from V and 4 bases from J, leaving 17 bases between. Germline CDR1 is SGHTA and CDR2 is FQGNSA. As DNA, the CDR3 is TGTGCCAGCAGCTTAGCAGTTGGACAGGAGGGGTCAGATACGCAGTATTTT. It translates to CASSLAVGQEGSDTQYF.

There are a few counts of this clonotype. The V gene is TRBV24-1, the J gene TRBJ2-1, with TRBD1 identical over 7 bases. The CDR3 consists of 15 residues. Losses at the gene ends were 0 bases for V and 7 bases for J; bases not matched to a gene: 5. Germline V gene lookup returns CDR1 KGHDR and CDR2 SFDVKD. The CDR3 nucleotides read TGTGCCACCAGTGATTTGGAGACAGGGAGTAATGAGCAGTTCTTC. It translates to CATSDLETGSNEQFF.

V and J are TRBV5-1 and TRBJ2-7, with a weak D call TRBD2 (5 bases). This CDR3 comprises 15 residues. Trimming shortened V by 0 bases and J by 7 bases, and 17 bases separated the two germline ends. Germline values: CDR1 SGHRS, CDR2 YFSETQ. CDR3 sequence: CASSLAGRNSVEQYF. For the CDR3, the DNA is TGCGCCAGCAGCTTGGCTGGGAGAAATTCGGTTGAGCAGTACTTC.

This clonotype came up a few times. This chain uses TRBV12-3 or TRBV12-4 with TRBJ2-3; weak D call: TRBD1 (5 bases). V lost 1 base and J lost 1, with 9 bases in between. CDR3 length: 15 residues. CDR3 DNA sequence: TGTGCCAGCAGTTTAGATATGACAGGCACAGATACGCAGTATTTT. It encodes CASSLDMTGTDTQYF.